A single TCR beta chain is shown here with its context. What it binds is unknown. This sample is drawn from a study of shared clonotypes between healthy human individuals. Whole-study results and caveats: Shared clonotypes: approximately 5% naive CD4, roughly 3.5% naive CD8, over 2% memory CD4, 0.35% to 0.5% memory CD8.

CDR1 and CDR2 from the germline V gene are MNHEY and SMNVEV (reference sequence). V dropped 5 bases and J dropped 3 bases, with 16 bases sitting between them. The CDR3 totals 15 residues. CD45RO-negative, CCR7-selected cells formed the naive CD8 fraction, which excluded terminally differentiated effector memory CD45RA+ cells. Assay: immunoSEQ multiplex PCR; the TCRdb copy retains only in-frame clones and omits some. The sample lists millions of clones; about 92% were seen once. The J gene is TRBJ1-2, the V gene TRBV27; D is perhaps TRBD1 (5 bases). The sequenced sample consisted of naive CD8+ T cells from PBMCs. The sequence came from a man younger than 30 in good health. Some clones in this sample may be carry-over from other donors' samples. This CDR3 is CASSTRRQGDYGYTF. The CDR3 DNA follows: TGTGCCAGCAGTACCCGGAGGCAGGGAGACTATGGCTACACCTTC.